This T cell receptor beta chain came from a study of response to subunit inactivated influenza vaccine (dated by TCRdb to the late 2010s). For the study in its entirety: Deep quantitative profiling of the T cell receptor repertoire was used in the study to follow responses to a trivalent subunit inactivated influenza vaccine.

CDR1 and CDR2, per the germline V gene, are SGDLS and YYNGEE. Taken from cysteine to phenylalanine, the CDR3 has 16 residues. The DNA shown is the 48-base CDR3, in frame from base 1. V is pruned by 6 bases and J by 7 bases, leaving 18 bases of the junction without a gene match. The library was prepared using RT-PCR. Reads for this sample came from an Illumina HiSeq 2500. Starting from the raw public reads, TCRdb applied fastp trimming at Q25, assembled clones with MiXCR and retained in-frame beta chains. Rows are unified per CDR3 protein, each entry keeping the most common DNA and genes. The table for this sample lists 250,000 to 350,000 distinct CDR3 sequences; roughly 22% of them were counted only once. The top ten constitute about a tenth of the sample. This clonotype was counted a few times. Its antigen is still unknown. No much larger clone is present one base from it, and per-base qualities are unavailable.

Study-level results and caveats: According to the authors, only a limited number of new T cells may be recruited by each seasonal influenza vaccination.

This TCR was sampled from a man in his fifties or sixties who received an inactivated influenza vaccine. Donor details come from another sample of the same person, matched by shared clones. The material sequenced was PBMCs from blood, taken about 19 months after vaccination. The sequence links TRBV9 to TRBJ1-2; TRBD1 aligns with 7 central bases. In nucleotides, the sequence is TGTGCCAGCAATGAACAGGGGAGCAAAGGTCCGGGTGGCTACACCTTC. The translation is CASNEQGSKGPGGYTF.